This T cell receptor (beta chain) was captured in a study of blood T cell repertoires in COVID-19. Study-level information: From the United States, Italy and Spain came samples of acute and convalescent COVID-19. From T cells, B-cell-depleted T cells, or PBMCs came the material, which was cDNA or gDNA.

As processed by the authors: Estimation of nucleated cell counts relied on the amplification of reference gene primers. TCRdb's copy holds only in-frame clones and misses some; the assay was immunoSEQ multiplex PCR. V and J calls and clone size are given by that table; D and trimming were obtained from the DNA. The table has 180,000 or so clones, 60% to 85% seen once. Sequencing was carried out using peripheral blood. This TCR was recovered from a woman in her 50s with active or convalescent COVID-19.

The CDR3 DNA is TGTGCCAGCAGCCGGGACACTCGCGGCGGGGAGCAGTACTTC. It encodes CASSRDTRGGEQYF. This rearrangement joins TRBV7-9 to TRBJ2-7; maybe TRBD1 (6 bases). The CDR3 is 14 residues long. V was trimmed by 5 bases and J by 7 bases, leaving 18 bases between them. Per the germline V gene, CDR1 is SEHNR and CDR2 is FQNEAQ (reference sequence).